Sequencing of this TCR beta chain was carried out in a study of shared clonotypes between healthy human individuals. Study background: CD4 naive cells filled three plates per donor, CD4 memory three, CD8 naive two and CD8 memory one. Study-wide results and caveats: Shared clonotypes: approximately 5.3% naive CD4, under 4% naive CD8, less than 2.5% memory CD4, approximately 0.37% memory CD8.

A word on this clone: What it binds is not known.

The CDR3 runs to 12 residues. Germline CDR1 and CDR2: ENHRY and SYGVKD. The V end lost 6 bases, the J end lost 4 bases, and 10 bases lay between the germline ends. On sorted subsets, replicate PCRs used roughly 220 ng DNA, or about 30,000 T cell genomes. Measured with immunoSEQ multiplex PCR; TCRdb has only the in-frame clones, and not every one. Of more than 2 million clones in the sample, under 97% are singletons; the top ten hold more than 0.1%. The genes are TRBV10-3 and TRBJ2-7, with D perhaps TRBD2 (5 bases). The sequence was collected from a man between 18 and 29 years old in good health. The sequencing input was naive CD4+ T cells sorted from blood. Regarding subset: CD45RA+ positively selected. CDR3 residues: CAISPREYEQYF. The DNA for the CDR3 is TGTGCCATCAGCCCGAGGGAATACGAGCAGTACTTC.